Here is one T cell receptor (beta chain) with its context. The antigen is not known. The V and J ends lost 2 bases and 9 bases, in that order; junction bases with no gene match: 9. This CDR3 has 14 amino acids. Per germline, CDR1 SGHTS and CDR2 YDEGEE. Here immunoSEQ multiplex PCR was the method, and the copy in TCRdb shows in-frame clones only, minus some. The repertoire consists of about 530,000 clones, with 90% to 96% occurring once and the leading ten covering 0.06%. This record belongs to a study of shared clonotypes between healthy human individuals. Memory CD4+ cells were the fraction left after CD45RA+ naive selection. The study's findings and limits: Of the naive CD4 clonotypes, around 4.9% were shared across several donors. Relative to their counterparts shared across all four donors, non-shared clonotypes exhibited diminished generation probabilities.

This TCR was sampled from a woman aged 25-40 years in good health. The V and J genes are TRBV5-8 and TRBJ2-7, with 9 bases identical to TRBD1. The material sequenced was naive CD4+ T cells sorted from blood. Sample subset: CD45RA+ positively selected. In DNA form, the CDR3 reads TGTGCCAGCAGCTTCGACAGGGGGGGGGCCGCGCAGTACTTC. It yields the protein CASSFDRGGAAQYF. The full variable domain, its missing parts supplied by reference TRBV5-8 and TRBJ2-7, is EAGVTQSPTHLIKTRGQQATLRCSPISGHTSVYWYQQALGLGLQFLLWYDEGEERNRGNFPPRFSGRQFPNYSSELNVNALELEDSALYLCASSFDRGGAAQYFGPGTRLTVT.